This T cell receptor (beta chain) was sequenced during a study of cytomegalovirus exposure and HLA in healthy donors (dated by TCRdb to 2015 to 2018). Looking at the study overall: In an earlier analysis of roughly 590 of the donors, approximately 260 Gb of sequence data and just under 120 million unique TCR beta sequences from about 179 million T cells were reported. An early release covering roughly 640 HLA-typed donors comprised 250 to 350 gigabases of sequencing data and roughly 86 million unique TCR sequences. Among the roughly 390 genotyped donors, 75% to 90% belonged to the genetic ancestry cluster associated with self-reported Caucasian donors. The study aimed to test whether signatures of past pathogen exposure could be identified by cataloging public T cell receptors. The study used immunosequencing to profile the T cell repertoires of 670 or so subjects and linked those repertoires to cytomegalovirus serostatus. A separate validation cohort of over 95 different subjects was used in addition to the 666-subject first cohort. High-throughput TCR immunosequencing, statistical association of individual TCRs with disease status, and machine learning were combined to predict cytomegalovirus infection status. In a later analysis, previously published TCR beta repertoires from roughly 710 donors were re-analyzed and high-resolution HLA genotyping was added so that TCR occurrence patterns could be studied. In the later analysis, no new phenotypic data were used to find candidate immune exposures; instead, reliance was placed on TCR beta sequences and their occurrence across donors. To decide whether each TCR beta V gene segment behaved as functional or pseudogenic, an earlier analysis of 587 of the donors relied on high-throughput TCR beta sequencing. Alongside the repertoire data, information on donor age, sex, ethnicity and CMV serostatus was compiled. In a later genetic analysis, genome-wide SNP genotypes for about 55% of the 666 donors were used, and that subset was treated as a discovery cohort. Every discovery cohort repertoire had been produced on one sequencing platform. Class I and class II HLA loci were covered by the typing at four-digit resolution. Typing coverage varied by locus: roughly 629-640 donors for A, B, C, DRB1 and DQB1; roughly 500 for DQA1; more than 600 for DPA1; approximately 450 for DPB1. A handful of DR-DQ haplotypes were handled as single units for association and clustering because linkage in the cohort was strong. Among 398 genotyped donors of the cohort, an average of approximately 230,000 unique TCR beta nucleotide sequences were sequenced per donor, roughly 20% of them non-productive.

The cohort comprised around 700 healthy bone marrow donors. At the time of sampling, all cohort members were nominally healthy, though unrecorded immune exposures were likely present. The donor was CMV seronegative and belonged to the group of 320 or so seronegative cohort members. Each donor provided a peripheral blood sample, and peripheral blood mononuclear cells were used for TCR beta sequencing. Genomic DNA was extracted from the blood cell samples with the Qiagen DNeasy Blood Extraction Kit. With regard to this clone: Its antigen is currently not known. Per-base qualities were not stored, and no clone one base away is much larger.

The protocol used for the library was the immunoSEQ multiplex PCR assay. For the multiplex PCR, a mixture combining 60 forward primers for TCR Vbeta segments and 13 reverse primers for TCR Jbeta segments was used. Amplification of the CDR3 region of rearranged TCR beta genes was performed with a multiplex PCR assay on genomic DNA. Amplified TCR beta libraries were sequenced as 87-base-pair reads on the Illumina HiSeq System. The published analysis was carried out like this. A later analysis tallied tens of millions of unique TCR beta chains across the 600 to 700 repertoires, and approximately 12 million of those chains were shared by two or more donors. Raw reads were error-corrected and collapsed into unique sequences with a nearest-neighbor algorithm that merged closely related sequences to remove PCR and sequencing errors. V, D and J gene segments were assigned by aligning CDR3 sequences to IMGT reference sequences. Each retained sequence needed at least a six-nucleotide match to both a V gene segment and a J gene segment. Rearrangements were called productive when the CDR3 lacked stop codons and stayed in frame with V and J; all others were non-productive. CDR3 was defined by IMGT convention, running from the second conserved V-encoded cysteine to the conserved J-encoded phenylalanine. The earlier analysis of about 620 of the donors excluded sequences that lacked an unambiguous match to a single V gene segment. An earlier analysis of 550 to 650 of the donors classified V segments as functional when productive rearrangements were above 56.7% and as segregating when the standard deviation between donors was above 5%. A statistical classification framework was built to diagnose cytomegalovirus status from the catalog of TCR beta chain sequences. In a later analysis, TCR nucleotide sequences were compared against IMGT/GENE-DB human TR gene sequences so that V and J genes could be assigned. The TCRdist pipeline was used in a later analysis to assign CDR3 sequences and most-parsimonious VDJ recombination scenarios. In a later analysis, each TCR beta chain was defined by its CDR3 amino acid sequence together with its V-gene family, and reads lacking a unique V-gene family were excluded. As a way to deal with suspected cross-contamination and a sequencing artifact, a later analysis dropped hundreds of nucleotide sequences that were highly shared and had low generation probability. In a later analysis, a clonal expansion index was calculated for each public chain from normalized within-repertoire ranks of inferred template counts. A later analysis computed generation probabilities with a VDJ recombination model fitted to out-of-frame rearrangements, and checked the results against IGoR. A later analysis scored TCR-TCR, TCR-HLA and TCR-CMV co-occurrence with hypergeometric tests, applying a repertoire-size bias correction to TCR pairs. To estimate false discovery rates, a later analysis permuted the HLA or CMV assignments 20 times. In a later analysis, co-occurring TCRs were grouped using DBSCAN, with TCRdist sequence similarity added in when clustering inside HLA-allele-positive subsets. Co-occurrence clustering excluded repertoires with fewer than 30,000 or more than 120,000 public chains, plus five with anomalous nucleotide sharing. As stored in TCRdb, this immuneACCESS dataset retains in-frame rearrangements with V and J assigned. A fraction of the clones does not appear; measured against another copy, unresolved V genes explain less than half of the discrepancy, and the remainder lacks a known reason. D and trimming were read from the DNA, whereas the V and J calls and clone size are those reported in that table. A total of about 150,000 clones appear in this sample, 70% to 80% of them only once. Over 1.1% of the sample is held by the ten biggest clonotypes.

The cysteine opens and the phenylalanine closes a CDR3 of 14 amino acids. This entry keeps only the CDR3 DNA: 42 bases, framed from base 1. The junction shows trimming of 4 bases on V and 5 bases on J, plus 15 bases between the germline ends. Per the germline V gene, SNHLY is the CDR1 and FYNNEI is the CDR2. Paper-wide results and their limitations: In a later analysis, around 15,000 TCR beta sequences were associated with specific HLA alleles at a false discovery rate of 0.05. Because the 87-base-pair reads could not distinguish some IMGT-functional V segments, including TRBV6-2 and TRBV6-3, those segments were excluded. Because HLA typing was missing for some donors at each locus, association tests included only the typed subset. Sequencing depth was assumed to be roughly uniform across donors in the presence/absence analyses, though that assumption may not hold. In a later genetic analysis, fewer N-insertions in productive TCRs were reported among donors in an Asian-associated ancestry cluster than the roughly 640-donor mean. In vitro tests confirmed that a few of the cytomegalovirus-associated TCR beta chains recognize cytomegalovirus antigens. Several of the top co-occurrence clusters appeared to be linked to parvovirus B19, influenza, CMV and Epstein-Barr virus, according to a later analysis. The classifier was reported to diagnose cytomegalovirus status with high specificity and sensitivity in both the original and validation cohorts. Because counts were too low, approximately 18 rarely observed V segments, including chromosome 9 orphons, were excluded from the earlier analysis of a few hundred of the donors. A group of highly shared sequence variants was considered likely to be a technical artifact of the sequencing pipeline. In a later analysis, most CMV-associated TCR beta chains were found to appear HLA-restricted, with HLA associations seemingly driven largely by CMV exposure. V-gene and J-gene trimming of TCR beta chains was associated with a missense DCLRE1C variant in a later genetic analysis, and the association was replicated in an independent cohort. When HLA alleles, especially DR and DQ, strongly co-occurred, attributing TCR associations to individual alleles was difficult. According to a later analysis, TCR association rates differed among HLA loci, with DRB1 alleles showing the most associated TCRs and HLA-C alleles showing the fewest. A further reported finding was that TCR beta sequences accurately predicted the HLA-A and HLA-B alleles for most subjects in the first cohort. Correlated functional status among segregating V segments might be attributable to linkage disequilibrium, but an unknown experimental factor could not be ruled out. It was suggested by the authors that the approach could potentially be generalized to other disease states and immunological phenotypes. Most TCR sequences were seen in very few donors, while some public TCRs were found in many individuals. Broadly in line with IMGT annotations, most TCR beta V segments showed up in productive rearrangements about 87% or about 30% of the time in an earlier analysis of about 500 of the donors. The only immune exposure information available for the cohort was CMV serostatus. In the study, roughly 160 TCR beta chains were listed as associated with cytomegalovirus. In this cohort, only TCR beta chains were sequenced, and detectable features were limited by the absence of alpha or paired-chain data. In a later analysis, HLA-associated TCR beta chains showed more clonal expansion and lower generation probabilities than non-associated chains that were equally common.

The receptor's source is a male donor in good health and CMV-seronegative. Sequencing was done on a sample of PBMCs. The chain couples TRBV2 to TRBJ2-7, with TRBD1 perhaps the D gene, on 5 matching bases. The CDR3: CASSGTKGRNEQYF. The sequenced DNA: TGTGCCAGCAGTGGGACCAAGGGGCGGAACGAGCAGTACTTC.